Sequencing of this TCR beta chain was carried out in a study of CD8+ T cells in alopecia areata. Broader study findings: On tofacitinib, scalp and blood still held many of the expanded lesional clones.

It was cDNA, reverse transcribed from extracted RNA, that served as the sequencing template. Generated by immunoSEQ multiplex PCR, the TCRdb table keeps only in-frame clones and is missing some. The table includes 190,000 or so clones, roughly 61% detected once. The CDR3 runs 13 residues. Trimming cost V 3 bases and J 1 base, with 7 bases left between them. CDR1 is SGHRS and CDR2 is YFSETQ in the germline V gene. Treatment given: oral pan-JAK inhibitor, 5-10 mg twice daily. Of note for this clone: Its target is unknown.

This TCR was sampled from a human donor with alopecia areata. The chain recombines TRBV5-1 with TRBJ1-2; a possible D gene is TRBD1 (6 bases). The sequenced sample was CD8+ T cells sorted from blood, obtained at week 24, from a patient treated with tofacitinib. CDR3 nucleotide sequence: TGCGCCAGCAGCTCGGACAGTAACTATGGCTACACCTTC. Translating it yields CASSSDSNYGYTF.